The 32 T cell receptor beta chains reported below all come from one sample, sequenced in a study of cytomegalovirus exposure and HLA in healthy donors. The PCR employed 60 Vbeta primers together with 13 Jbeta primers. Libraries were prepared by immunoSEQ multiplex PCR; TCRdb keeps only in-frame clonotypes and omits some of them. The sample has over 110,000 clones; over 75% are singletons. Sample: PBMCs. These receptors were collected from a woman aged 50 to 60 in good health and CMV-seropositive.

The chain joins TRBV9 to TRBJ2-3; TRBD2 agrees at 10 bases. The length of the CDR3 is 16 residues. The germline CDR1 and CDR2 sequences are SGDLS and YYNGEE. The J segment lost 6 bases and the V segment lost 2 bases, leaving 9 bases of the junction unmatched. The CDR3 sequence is CASSVLVAGGRDTQYF. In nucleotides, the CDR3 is TGTGCCAGCAGCGTCCTGGTAGCGGGGGGCAGGGATACGCAGTATTTT.

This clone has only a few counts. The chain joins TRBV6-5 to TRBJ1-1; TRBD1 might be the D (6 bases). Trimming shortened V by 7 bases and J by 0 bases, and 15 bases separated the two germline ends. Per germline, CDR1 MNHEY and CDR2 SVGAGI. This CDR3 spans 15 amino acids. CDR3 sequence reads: CASTTQGGLNTEAFF. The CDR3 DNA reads TGTGCCAGCACGACACAGGGTGGGTTGAACACTGAAGCTTTCTTT.

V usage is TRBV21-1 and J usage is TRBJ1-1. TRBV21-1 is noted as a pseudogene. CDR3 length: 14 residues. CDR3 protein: CASRREGENTEAFF. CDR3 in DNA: TGTGCCAGCCGGAGGGAGGGAGAGAACACTGAAGCTTTCTTT.

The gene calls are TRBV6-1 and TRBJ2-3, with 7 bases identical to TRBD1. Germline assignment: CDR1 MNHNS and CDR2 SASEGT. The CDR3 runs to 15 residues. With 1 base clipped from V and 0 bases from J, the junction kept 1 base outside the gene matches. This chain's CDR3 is CASSEVRGSTDTQYF. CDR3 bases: TGTGCCAGCAGTGAAGTCAGGGGGAGCACAGATACGCAGTATTTT.

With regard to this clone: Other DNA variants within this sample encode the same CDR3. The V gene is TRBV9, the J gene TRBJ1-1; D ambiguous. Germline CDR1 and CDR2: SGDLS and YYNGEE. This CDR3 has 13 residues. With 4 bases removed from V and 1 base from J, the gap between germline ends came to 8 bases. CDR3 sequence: CASSPRGNTEAFF. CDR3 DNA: TGTGCCAGCAGCCCCCGAGGGAACACTGAAGCTTTCTTT.

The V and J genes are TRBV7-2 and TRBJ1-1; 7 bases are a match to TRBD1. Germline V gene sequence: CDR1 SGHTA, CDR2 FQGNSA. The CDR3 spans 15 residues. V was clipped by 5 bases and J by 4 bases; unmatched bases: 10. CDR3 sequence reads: CASSLYTGESTEAFF. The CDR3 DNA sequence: TGTGCCAGCAGCCTATATACAGGGGAGAGCACTGAAGCTTTCTTT.

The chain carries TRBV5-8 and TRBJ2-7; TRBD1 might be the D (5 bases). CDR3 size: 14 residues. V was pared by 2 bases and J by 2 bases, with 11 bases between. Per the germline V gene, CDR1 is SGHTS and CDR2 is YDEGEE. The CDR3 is CASSLDSNTYEQYF. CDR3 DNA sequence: TGTGCCAGCAGCTTAGACAGCAACACCTACGAGCAGTACTTC.

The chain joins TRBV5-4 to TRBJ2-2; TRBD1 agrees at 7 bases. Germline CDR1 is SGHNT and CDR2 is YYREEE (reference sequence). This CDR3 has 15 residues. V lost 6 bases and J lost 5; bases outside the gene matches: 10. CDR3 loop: CASMARQGETGELFF. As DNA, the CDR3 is TGTGCCAGCATGGCGAGACAGGGAGAAACCGGGGAGCTGTTTTTT.

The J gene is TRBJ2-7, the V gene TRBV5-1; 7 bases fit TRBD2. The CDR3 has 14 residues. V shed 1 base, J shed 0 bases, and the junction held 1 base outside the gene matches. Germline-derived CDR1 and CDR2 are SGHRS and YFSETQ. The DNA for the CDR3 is TGCGCCAGCAGCTTGCGGGGGGACTCCTACGAGCAGTACTTC. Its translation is CASSLRGDSYEQYF.

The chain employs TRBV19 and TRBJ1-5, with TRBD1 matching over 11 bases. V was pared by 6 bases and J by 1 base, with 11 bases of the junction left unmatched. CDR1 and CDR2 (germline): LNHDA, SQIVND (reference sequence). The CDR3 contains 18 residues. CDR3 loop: CASSPQGQGDTSNQPQHF. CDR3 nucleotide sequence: TGTGCCAGTAGCCCCCAGGGACAGGGGGATACAAGCAATCAGCCCCAGCATTTT.

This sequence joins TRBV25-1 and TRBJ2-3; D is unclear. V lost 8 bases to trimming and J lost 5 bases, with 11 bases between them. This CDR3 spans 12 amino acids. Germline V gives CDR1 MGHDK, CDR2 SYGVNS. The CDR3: CASARGQDTQYF. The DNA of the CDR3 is TGTGCCAGCGCCAGAGGTCAAGATACGCAGTATTTT.

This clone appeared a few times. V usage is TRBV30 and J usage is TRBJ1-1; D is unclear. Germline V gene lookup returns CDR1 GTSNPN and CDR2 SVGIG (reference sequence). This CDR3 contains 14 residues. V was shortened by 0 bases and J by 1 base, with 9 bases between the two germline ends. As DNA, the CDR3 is TGTGCCTGGAGTGTGCCAGGTAAGAACACTGAAGCTTTCTTT. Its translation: CAWSVPGKNTEAFF. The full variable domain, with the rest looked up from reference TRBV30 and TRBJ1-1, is SQTIHQWPATLVQPVGSPLSLECTVEGTSNPNLYWYRQAAGRGLQLLFYSVGIGQISSEVPQNLSASRPQDRQFILSSKKLLLSDSGFYLCAWSVPGKNTEAFFGQGTRLTVV.

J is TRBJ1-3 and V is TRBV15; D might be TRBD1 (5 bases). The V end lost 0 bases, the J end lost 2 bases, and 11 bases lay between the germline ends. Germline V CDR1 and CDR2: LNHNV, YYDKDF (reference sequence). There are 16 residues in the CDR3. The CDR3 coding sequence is TGTGCCACCAGCAGAGATTTGGGGGGAACTGGAAACACCATATATTTT. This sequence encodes CATSRDLGGTGNTIYF.

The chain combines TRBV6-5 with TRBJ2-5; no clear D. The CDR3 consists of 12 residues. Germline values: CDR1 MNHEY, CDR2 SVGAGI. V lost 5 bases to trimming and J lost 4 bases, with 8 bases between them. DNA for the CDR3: TGTGCCAGCAGTGTGACTGGAGAGACCCAGTACTTC. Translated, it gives CASSVTGETQYF.

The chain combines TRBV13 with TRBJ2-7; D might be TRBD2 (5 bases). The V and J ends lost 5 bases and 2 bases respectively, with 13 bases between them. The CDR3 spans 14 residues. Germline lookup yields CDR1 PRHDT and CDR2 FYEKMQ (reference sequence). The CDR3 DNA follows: TGTGCCAGCAGCAACCGGGGATCCACCTACGAGCAGTACTTC. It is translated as CASSNRGSTYEQYF.

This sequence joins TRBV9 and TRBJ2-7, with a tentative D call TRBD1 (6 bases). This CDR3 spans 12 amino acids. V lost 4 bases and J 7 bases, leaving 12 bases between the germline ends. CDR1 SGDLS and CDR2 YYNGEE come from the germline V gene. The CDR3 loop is CASSLQQGEQYF. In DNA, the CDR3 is TGTGCCAGCAGCTTACAACAGGGAGAGCAGTACTTC.

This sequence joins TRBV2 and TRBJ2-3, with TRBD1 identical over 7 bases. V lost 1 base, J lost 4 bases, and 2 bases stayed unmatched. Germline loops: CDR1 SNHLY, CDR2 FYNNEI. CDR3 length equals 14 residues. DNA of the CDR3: TGTGCCAGCAGTGAAGACAGGGGACCAGATACGCAGTATTTT. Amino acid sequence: CASSEDRGPDTQYF.

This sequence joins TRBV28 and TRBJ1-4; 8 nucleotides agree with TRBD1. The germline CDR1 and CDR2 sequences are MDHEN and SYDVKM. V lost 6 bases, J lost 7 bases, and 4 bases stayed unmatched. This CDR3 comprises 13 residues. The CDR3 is CASSTGGTEKLFF. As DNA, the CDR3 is TGTGCCAGCAGCACAGGGGGTACTGAAAAACTGTTTTTT.

The CDR3 DNA sequence: TGTGCCAGCAGCCAAGGACAGGGGAGAGGGGGCGAGCAGTACTTC. This codes for CASSQGQGRGGEQYF. The chain uses TRBV11-3 and TRBJ2-7; 9 bases match TRBD1. There are 15 residues in the CDR3. The V segment lost 5 bases and the J segment 6 bases; nucleotides outside the gene matches: 11. In germline, CDR1 is SGHNT, CDR2 YENEEA.

CDR3 sequence (DNA): TGTGCCAGCAGACCAACAGGGTATAGCAATCAGCCCCAGCATTTT. This gives the protein CASRPTGYSNQPQHF. The chain couples TRBV28 to TRBJ1-5, with D perhaps TRBD1 (6 bases). V lost 6 bases and J lost 0, with 12 bases in between. CDR1 is MDHEN and CDR2 is SYDVKM in the germline V gene. This CDR3 is 15 amino acids long.

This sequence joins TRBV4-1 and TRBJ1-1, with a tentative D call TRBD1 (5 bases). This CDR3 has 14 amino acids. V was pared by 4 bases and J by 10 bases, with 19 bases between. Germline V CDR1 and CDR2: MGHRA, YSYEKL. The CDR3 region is CASSRSPLPGGAFF. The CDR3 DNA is TGCGCCAGCAGCCGCAGTCCCCTCCCGGGGGGAGCTTTCTTT.

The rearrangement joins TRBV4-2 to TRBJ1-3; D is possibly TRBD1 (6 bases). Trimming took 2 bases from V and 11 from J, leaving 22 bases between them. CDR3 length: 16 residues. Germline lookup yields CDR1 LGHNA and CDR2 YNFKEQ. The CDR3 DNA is TGTGCCAGCAGCCAATTGGACGGAGAGGGGGTTCGTGCCATATATTTT. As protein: CASSQLDGEGVRAIYF.

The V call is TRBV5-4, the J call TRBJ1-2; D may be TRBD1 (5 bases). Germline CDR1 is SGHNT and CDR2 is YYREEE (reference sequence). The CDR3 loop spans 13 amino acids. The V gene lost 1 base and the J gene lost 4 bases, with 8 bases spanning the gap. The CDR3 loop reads CASSLQGTYGYTF. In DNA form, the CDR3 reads TGTGCCAGCAGCTTGCAGGGTACCTATGGCTACACCTTC.

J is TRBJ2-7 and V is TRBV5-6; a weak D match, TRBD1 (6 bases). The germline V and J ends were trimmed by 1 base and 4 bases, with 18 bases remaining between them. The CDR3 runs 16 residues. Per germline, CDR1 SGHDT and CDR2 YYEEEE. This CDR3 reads CASSLSALGQLYEQYF. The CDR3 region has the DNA TGTGCCAGCAGCTTGTCGGCCCTGGGACAACTTTACGAGCAGTACTTC.

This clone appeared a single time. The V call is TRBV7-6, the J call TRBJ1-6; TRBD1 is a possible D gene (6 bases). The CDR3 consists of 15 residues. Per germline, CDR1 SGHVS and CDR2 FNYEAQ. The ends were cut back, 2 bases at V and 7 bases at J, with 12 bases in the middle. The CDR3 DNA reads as TGTGCCAGCAGCTTATCGGGGGGACAAAATTCACCCCTCCACTTT. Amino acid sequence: CASSLSGGQNSPLHF.

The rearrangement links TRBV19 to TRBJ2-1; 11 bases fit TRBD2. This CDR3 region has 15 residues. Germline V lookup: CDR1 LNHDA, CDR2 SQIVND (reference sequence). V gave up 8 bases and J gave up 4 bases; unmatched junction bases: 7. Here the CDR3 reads CASSTGTSGYNEQFF. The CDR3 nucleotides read TGTGCCAGTTCCACCGGGACTAGCGGATACAATGAGCAGTTCTTC.

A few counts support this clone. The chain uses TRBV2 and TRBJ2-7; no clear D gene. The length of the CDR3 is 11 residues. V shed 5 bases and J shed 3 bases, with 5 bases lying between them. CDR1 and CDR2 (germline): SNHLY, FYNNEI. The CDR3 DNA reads TGTGCCAGCAGTCCACACTACGAGCAGTACTTC. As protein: CASSPHYEQYF.

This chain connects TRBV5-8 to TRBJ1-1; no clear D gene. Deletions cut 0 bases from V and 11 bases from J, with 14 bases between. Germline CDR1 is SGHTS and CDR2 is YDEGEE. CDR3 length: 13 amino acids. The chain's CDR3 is CASSLAAIPRAFF. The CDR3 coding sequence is TGTGCCAGCAGCTTGGCTGCCATCCCGAGGGCTTTCTTT.

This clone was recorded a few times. This CDR3 reads CASSPPGQGGYEQYF. For the CDR3, the DNA is TGTGCCAGCAGCCCCCCGGGACAGGGCGGCTACGAGCAGTACTTC. The V gene is TRBV5-5, the J gene TRBJ2-7, with TRBD1 identical over 9 bases. This CDR3 is 15 amino acids long. CDR1 is SGHKS, CDR2 YYEKEE, per germline (reference sequence). With V trimmed by 4 bases and J by 3 bases, 8 bases remained unmatched.

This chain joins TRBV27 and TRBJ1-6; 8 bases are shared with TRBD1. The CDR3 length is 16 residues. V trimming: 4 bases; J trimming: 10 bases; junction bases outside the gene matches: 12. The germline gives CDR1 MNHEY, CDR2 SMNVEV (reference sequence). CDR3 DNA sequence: TGTGCCAGCAGTTCCTACCTCCAGGGGGCGGGATCACCCCTCCACTTT. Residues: CASSSYLQGAGSPLHF.

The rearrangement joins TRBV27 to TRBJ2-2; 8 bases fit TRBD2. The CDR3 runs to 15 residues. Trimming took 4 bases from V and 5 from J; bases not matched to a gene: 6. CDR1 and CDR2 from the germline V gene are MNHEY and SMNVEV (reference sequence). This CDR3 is CASSSGGAGTGELFF. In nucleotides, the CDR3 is TGTGCCAGCAGTTCCGGGGGGGCAGGGACCGGGGAGCTGTTTTTT.

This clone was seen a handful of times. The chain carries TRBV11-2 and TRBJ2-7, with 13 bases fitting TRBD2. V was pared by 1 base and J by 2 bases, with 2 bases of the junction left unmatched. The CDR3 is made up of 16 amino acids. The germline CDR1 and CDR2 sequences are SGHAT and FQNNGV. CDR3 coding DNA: TGTGCCAGCAGCTTAGTACTAGCGGGGGGGACCTACGAGCAGTACTTC. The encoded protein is CASSLVLAGGTYEQYF.